The present T cell receptor beta chain was sequenced within a study of T cell responses to AZD1222 COVID-19 vaccine. General observations from the study: There were repertoire samples only from the period after the peak T cell response.

Second doses were pooled across both intervals (about 4 or about 12 weeks). Worth noting for this clone: Its specificity is not known.

Trimming cost V 4 bases and J 2 bases, with 9 bases left between them. This CDR3 spans 14 amino acids. The germline gives CDR1 LGHDT, CDR2 YNNKEL (reference sequence). The protocol was immunoSEQ multiplex PCR, while the TCRdb copy is restricted to in-frame clones and leaves out a portion. The sample consists of 150,000 or so clones, approximately 94% of them appearing once. This sequence was found in an adult who received the AZD1222 COVID-19 vaccine. The material was peripheral blood, obtained 28 days after the second AZD1222 dose. V gene TRBV3-1 (or the pseudogene TRBV3-2) combines with J gene TRBJ1-3; unclear D gene. The CDR3 nucleotides are TGTGCCAGCAGCCTGGGGATAACTGGAAACACCATATATTTT. It specifies CASSLGITGNTIYF.